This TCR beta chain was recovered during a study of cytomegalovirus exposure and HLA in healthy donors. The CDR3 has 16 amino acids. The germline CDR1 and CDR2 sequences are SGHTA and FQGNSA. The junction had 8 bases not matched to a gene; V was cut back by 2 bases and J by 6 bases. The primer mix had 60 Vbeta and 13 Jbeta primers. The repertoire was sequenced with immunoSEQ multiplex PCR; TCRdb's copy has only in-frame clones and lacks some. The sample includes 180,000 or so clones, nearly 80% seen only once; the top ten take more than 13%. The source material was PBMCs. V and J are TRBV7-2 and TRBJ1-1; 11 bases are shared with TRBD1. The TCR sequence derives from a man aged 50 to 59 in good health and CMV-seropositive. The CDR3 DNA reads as TGTGCCAGCAGCTTACCAAGAGGACAGGGGGCGCCTGAAGCTTTCTTT. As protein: CASSLPRGQGAPEAFF.